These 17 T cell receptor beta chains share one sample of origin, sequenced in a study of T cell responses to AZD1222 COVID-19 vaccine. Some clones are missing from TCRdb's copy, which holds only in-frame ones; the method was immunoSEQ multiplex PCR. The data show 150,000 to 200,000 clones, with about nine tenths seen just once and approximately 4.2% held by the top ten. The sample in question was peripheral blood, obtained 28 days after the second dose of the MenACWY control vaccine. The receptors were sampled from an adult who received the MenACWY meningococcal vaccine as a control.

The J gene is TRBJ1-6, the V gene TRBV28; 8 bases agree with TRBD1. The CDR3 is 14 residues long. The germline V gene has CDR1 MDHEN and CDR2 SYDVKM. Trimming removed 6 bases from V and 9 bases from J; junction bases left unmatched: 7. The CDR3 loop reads CASRKTGVLSPLHF. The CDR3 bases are TGTGCCAGCAGGAAGACAGGGGTACTTTCACCCCTCCACTTT.

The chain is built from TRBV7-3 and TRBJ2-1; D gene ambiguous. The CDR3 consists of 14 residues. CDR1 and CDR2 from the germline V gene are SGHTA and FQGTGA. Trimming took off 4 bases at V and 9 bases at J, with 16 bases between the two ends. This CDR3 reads CASSSPWSNGEQFF. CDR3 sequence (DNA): TGTGCCAGCAGCTCCCCTTGGTCCAATGGTGAGCAGTTCTTC. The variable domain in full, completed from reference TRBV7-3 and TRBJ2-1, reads GAGVSQTPSNKVTEKGKYVELRCDPISGHTALYWYRQSLGQGPEFLIYFQGTGAADDSGLPNDRFFAVRPEGSVSTLKIQRTERGDSAVYLCASSSPWSNGEQFFGPGTRLTVL.

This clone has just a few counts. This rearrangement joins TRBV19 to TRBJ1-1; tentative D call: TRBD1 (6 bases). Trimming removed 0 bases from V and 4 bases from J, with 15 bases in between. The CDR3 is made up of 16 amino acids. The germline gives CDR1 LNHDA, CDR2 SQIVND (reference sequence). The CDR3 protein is CASSIDRQAPTTEAFF. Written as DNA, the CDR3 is TGTGCCAGTAGTATAGACCGACAGGCGCCGACCACTGAAGCTTTCTTT. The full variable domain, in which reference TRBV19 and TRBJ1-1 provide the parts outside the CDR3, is DGGITQSPKYLFRKEGQNVTLSCEQNLNHDAMYWYRQDPGQGLRLIYYSQIVNDFQKGDIAEGYSVSREKKESFPLTVTSAQKNPTAFYLCASSIDRQAPTTEAFFGQGTRLTVV.

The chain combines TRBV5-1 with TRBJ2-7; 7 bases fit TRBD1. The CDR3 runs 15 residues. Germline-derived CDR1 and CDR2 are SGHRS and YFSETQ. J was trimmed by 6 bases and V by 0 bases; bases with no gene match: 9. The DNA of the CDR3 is TGCGCCAGCAGCTTGGGCGCGACAGGGTTACGCGAGCAGTACTTC. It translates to CASSLGATGLREQYF. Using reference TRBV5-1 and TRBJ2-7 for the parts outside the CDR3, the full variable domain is KAGVTQTPRYLIKTRGQQVTLSCSPISGHRSVSWYQQTPGQGLQFLFEYFSETQRNKGNFPGRFSGRQFSNSRSEMNVSTLELGDSALYLCASSLGATGLREQYFGPGTRLTVT.

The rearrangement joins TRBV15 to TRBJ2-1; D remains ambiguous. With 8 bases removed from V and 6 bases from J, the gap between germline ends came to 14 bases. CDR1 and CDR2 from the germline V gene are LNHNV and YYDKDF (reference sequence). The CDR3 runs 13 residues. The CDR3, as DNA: TGTGCCACCTTCGATTTGTCTATCAATGAGCAGTTCTTC. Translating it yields CATFDLSINEQFF. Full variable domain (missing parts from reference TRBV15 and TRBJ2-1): DAMVIQNPRYQVTQFGKPVTLSCSQTLNHNVMYWYQQKSSQAPKLLFHYYDKDFNNEADTPDNFQSRRPNTSFCFLDIRSPGLGDTAMYLCATFDLSINEQFFGPGTRLTVL.

The CDR3: CASSRAGWGETQYF. The CDR3 nucleotides are TGTGCCAGCAGCAGGGCAGGGTGGGGGGAGACCCAGTACTTC. The chain recombines TRBV7-9 with TRBJ2-5; D assignment may be TRBD1 or TRBD2 (5 bases each). Germline V CDR1 and CDR2: SEHNR, FQNEAQ (reference sequence). This CDR3 has 14 amino acids. V lost 5 bases, J lost 5 bases, and 15 bases lay in between.

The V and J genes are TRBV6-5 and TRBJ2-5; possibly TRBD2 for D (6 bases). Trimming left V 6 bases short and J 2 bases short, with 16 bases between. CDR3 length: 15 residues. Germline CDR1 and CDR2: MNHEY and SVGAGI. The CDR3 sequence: CASRAIGGSQETQYF. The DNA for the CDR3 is TGTGCCAGCAGAGCCATCGGGGGATCACAAGAGACCCAGTACTTC.

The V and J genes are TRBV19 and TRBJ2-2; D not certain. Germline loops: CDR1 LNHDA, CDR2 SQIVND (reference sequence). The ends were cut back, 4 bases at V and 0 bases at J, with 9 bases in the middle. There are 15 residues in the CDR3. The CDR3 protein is CASSNRVPNTGELFF. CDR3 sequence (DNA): TGTGCCAGTAGTAACCGGGTGCCGAACACCGGGGAGCTGTTTTTT.

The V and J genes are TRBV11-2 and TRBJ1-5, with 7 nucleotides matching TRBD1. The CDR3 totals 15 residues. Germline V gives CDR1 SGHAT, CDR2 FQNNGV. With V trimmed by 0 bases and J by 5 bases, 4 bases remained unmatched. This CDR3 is CASSLEEGAYQPQHF. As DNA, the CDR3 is TGTGCCAGCAGCTTAGAGGAGGGGGCGTATCAGCCCCAGCATTTT.

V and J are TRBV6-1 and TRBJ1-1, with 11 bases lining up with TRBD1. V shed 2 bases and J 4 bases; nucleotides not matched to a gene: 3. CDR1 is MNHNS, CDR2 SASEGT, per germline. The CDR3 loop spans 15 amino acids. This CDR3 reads CASSETGQGATEAFF. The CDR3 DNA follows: TGTGCCAGCAGTGAAACCGGACAGGGGGCCACTGAAGCTTTCTTT.

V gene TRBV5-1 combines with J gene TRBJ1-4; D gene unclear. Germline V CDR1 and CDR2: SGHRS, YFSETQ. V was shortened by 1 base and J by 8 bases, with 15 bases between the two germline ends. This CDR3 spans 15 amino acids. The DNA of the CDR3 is TGCGCCAGCAGCTTGAGCTCGGGGTTTATCGAAAAACTGTTTTTT. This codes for CASSLSSGFIEKLFF.

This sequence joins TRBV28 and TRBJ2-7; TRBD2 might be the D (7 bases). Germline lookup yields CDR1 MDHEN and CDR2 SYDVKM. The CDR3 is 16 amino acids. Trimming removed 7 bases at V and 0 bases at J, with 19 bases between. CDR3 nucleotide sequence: TGTGCCAGCATCAGGGGAGGGTCAGGGGCCTCCTACGAGCAGTACTTC. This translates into CASIRGGSGASYEQYF.

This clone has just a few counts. The CDR3 spells CASSVGGGTRGYTF. The CDR3 nucleotides are TGTGCCAGCAGCGTAGGAGGGGGAACAAGAGGCTACACCTTC. The chain recombines TRBV9 with TRBJ1-2; possibly TRBD1 for D (6 bases). Trimming removed 0 bases at V and 8 bases at J, with 14 bases between. The CDR3 spans 14 residues. CDR1 SGDLS and CDR2 YYNGEE come from the germline V gene.

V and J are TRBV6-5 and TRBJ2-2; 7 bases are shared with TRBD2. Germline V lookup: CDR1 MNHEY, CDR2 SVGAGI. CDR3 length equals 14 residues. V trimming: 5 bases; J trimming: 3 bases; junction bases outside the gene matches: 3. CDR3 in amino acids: CASSPAGDTGELFF. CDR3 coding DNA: TGTGCCAGCAGTCCGGCGGGGGACACCGGGGAGCTGTTTTTT.

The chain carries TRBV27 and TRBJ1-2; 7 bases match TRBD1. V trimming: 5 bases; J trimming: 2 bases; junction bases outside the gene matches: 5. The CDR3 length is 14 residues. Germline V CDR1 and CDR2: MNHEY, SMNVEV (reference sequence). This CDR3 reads CASSRGQTNYGYTF. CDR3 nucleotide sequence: TGTGCCAGCAGTCGGGGACAGACCAACTATGGCTACACCTTC.

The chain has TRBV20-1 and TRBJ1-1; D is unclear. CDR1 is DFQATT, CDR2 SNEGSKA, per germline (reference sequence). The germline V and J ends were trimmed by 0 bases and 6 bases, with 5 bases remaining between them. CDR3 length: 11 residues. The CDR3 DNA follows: TGCAGTGCTAGAGAAAGCTCTGAAGCTTTCTTT. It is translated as CSARESSEAFF.

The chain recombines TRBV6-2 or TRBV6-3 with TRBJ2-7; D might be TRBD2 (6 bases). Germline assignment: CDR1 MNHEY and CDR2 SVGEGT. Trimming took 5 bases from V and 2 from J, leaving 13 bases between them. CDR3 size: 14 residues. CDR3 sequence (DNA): TGTGCCAGCAGTATAAATAGCGGAACCTACGAGCAGTACTTC. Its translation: CASSINSGTYEQYF.